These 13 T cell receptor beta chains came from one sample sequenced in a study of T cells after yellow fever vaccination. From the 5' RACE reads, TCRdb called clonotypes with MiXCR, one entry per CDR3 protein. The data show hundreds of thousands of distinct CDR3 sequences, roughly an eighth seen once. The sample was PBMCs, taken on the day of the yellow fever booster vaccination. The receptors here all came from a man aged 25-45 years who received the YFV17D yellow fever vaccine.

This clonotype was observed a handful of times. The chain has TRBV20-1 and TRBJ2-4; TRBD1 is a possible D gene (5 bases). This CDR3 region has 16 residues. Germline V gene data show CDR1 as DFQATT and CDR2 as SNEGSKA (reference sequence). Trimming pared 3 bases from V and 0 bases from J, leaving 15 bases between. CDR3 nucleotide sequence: TGCAGTGCTAGCCCCGTAGGGGCGCGAGCCAAAAACATTCAGTACTTC. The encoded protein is CSASPVGARAKNIQYF.

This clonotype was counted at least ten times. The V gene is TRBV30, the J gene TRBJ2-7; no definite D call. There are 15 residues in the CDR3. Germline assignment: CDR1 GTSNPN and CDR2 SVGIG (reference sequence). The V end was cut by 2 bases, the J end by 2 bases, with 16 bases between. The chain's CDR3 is CAWSSRWERPYEQYF. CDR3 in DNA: TGTGCCTGGAGTTCCCGTTGGGAACGTCCCTACGAGCAGTACTTC.

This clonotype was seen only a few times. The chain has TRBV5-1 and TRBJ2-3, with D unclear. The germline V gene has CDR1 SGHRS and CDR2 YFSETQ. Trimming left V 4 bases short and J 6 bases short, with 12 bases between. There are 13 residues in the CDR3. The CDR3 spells CASSVGSRDTQYF. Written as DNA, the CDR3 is TGCGCCAGCAGCGTAGGGTCGCGGGATACGCAGTATTTT.

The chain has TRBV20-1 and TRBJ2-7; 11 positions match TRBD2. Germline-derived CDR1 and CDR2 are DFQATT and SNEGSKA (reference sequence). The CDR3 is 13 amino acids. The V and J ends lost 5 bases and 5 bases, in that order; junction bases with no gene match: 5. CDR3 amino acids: CSAVSGRADEQYF. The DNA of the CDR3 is TGCAGTGCTGTTAGCGGGAGGGCCGACGAGCAGTACTTC.

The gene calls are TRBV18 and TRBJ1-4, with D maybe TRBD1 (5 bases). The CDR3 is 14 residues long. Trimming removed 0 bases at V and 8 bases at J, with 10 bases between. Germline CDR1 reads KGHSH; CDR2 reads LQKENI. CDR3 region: CASSPPMTAEKLFF. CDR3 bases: TGTGCCAGCTCACCACCGATGACAGCGGAAAAACTGTTTTTT. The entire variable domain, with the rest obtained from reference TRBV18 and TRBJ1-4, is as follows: NAGVMQNPRHLVRRRGQEARLRCSPMKGHSHVYWYRQLPEEGLKFMVYLQKENIIDESGMPKERFSAEFPKEGPSILRIQQVVRGDSAAYFCASSPPMTAEKLFFGSGTQLSVL.

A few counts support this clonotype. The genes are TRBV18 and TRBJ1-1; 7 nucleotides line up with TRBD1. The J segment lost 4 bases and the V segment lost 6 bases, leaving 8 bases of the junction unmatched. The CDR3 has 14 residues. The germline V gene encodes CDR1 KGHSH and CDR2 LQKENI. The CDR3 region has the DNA TGTGCCAGCTCGCCGACAGGGAAAAGCACTGAAGCTTTCTTT. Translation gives CASSPTGKSTEAFF.

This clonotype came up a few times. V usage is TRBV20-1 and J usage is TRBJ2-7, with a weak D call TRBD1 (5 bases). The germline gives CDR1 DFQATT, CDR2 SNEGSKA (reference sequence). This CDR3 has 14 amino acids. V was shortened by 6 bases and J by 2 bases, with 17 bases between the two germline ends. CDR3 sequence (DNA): TGCAGTGCGCCACGCAGGGTGTCTGCCTACGAGCAGTACTTC. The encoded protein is CSAPRRVSAYEQYF.

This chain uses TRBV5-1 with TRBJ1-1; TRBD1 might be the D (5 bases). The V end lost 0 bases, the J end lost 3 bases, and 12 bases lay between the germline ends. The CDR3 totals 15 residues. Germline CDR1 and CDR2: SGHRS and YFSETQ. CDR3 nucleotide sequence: TGCGCCAGCAGCTTGGTATGGGGAGGGGACACTGAAGCTTTCTTT. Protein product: CASSLVWGGDTEAFF.

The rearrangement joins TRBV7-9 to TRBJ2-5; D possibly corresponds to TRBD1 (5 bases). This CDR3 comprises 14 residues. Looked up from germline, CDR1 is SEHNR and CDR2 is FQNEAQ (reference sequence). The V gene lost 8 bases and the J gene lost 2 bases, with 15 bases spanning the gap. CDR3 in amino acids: CASGVDSSQETQYF. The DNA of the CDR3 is TGTGCCAGCGGAGTCGACAGCTCTCAAGAGACCCAGTACTTC.

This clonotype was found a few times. The CDR3 DNA follows: TGTGCCAGCAGTTGGATTATGACTAGAGCGAGTTCCTACAATGAGCAGTTCTTC. Protein product: CASSWIMTRASSYNEQFF. This sequence joins TRBV6-2 or TRBV6-3 and TRBJ2-1; TRBD2 is a possible D gene (6 bases). Trimming pared 4 bases from V and 1 base from J, leaving 20 bases between. The CDR3 loop spans 18 amino acids. In germline, CDR1 is MNHEY, CDR2 SVGEGT.

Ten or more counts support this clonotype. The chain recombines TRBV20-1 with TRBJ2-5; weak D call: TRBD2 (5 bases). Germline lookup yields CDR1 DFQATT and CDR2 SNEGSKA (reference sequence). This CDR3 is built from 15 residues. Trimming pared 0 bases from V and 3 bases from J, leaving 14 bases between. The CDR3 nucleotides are TGCAGTGCTAGAGATTTCCTAGCCGTGGAAGAGACCCAGTACTTC. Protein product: CSARDFLAVEETQYF.

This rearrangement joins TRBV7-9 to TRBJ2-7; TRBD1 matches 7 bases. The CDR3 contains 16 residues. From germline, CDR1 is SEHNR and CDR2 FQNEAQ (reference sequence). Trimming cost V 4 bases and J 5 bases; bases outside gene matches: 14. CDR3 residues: CASSSTEETGWHEQYF. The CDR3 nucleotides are TGTGCCAGCAGCTCTACAGAGGAGACAGGGTGGCACGAGCAGTACTTC.

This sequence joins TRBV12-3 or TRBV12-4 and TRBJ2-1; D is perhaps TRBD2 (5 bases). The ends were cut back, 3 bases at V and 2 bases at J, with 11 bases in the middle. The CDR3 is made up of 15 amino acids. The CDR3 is CASSFSSGAYNEQFF. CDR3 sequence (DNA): TGTGCCAGCAGTTTCTCCAGCGGAGCCTACAATGAGCAGTTCTTC.